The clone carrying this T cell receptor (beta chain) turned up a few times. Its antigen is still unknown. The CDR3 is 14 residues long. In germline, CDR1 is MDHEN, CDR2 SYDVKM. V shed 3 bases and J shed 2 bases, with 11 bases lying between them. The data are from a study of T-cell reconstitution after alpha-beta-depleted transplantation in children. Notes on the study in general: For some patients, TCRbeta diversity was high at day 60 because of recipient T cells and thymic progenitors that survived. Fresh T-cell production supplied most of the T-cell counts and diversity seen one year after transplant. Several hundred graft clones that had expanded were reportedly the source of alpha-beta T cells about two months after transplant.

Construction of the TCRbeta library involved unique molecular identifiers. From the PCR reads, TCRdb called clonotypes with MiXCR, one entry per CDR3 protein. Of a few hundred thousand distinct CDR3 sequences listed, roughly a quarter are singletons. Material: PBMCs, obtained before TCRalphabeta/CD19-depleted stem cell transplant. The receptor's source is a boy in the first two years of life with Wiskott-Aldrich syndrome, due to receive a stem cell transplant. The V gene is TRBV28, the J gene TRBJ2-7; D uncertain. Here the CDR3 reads CASSLGGFTYEQYF. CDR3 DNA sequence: TGTGCCAGCAGTTTGGGCGGATTTACCTACGAGCAGTACTTC. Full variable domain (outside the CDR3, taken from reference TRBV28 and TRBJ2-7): DVKVTQSSRYLVKRTGEKVFLECVQDMDHENMFWYRQDPGLGLRLIYFSYDVKMKEKGDIPEGYSVSREKKERFSLILESASTNQTSMYLCASSLGGFTYEQYFGPGTRLTVT.